The 26 T cell receptor beta chains listed next were all sequenced from one sample in a study of shared clonotypes between healthy human individuals. Generated by immunoSEQ multiplex PCR, the TCRdb table keeps only in-frame clones and is missing some. The sample has fewer than 3 million clones; around 93% are singletons. The material sequenced was naive CD4+ T cells from PBMCs. Subset meaning: CD45RA+ positively selected. These receptor sequences come from a man between 18 and 29 years old in good health. Some clones in this sample may be carry-over from other donors' samples.

The J gene is TRBJ2-7, the V gene TRBV7-6; weak D call: TRBD2 (7 bases). This CDR3 spans 16 amino acids. V shed 5 bases and J shed 7 bases, with 24 bases lying between them. Germline assignment: CDR1 SGHVS and CDR2 FNYEAQ. CDR3 bases: TGTGCCAGCAGCCAAGGGGGAGGGGGAGGGCCGGTAGAGCAGTACTTC. This sequence encodes CASSQGGGGGPVEQYF. The whole variable domain, filled in from reference TRBV7-6 and TRBJ2-7, reads GAGVSQSPRYKVTKRGQDVALRCDPISGHVSLYWYRQALGQGPEFLTYFNYEAQQDKSGLPNDRFSAERPEGSISTLTIQRTEQRDSAMYRCASSQGGGGGPVEQYFGPGTRLTVT.

This clone has just one count. V gene TRBV2 combines with J gene TRBJ1-1; no firm D call. CDR3 length equals 13 residues. CDR1 SNHLY and CDR2 FYNNEI come from the germline V gene. The germline V and J ends were trimmed by 3 bases and 6 bases, with 11 bases remaining between them. The DNA for the CDR3 is TGTGCCAGCAGTGATGAGTCTATCGCTGAAGCTTTCTTT. Its translation: CASSDESIAEAFF.

This clone was picked up a small number of times. The V gene is TRBV15, the J gene TRBJ1-1, with 9 bases aligning to TRBD1. Germline V gene sequence: CDR1 LNHNV, CDR2 YYDKDF (reference sequence). The V segment lost 3 bases and the J segment 4 bases; nucleotides outside the gene matches: 6. The CDR3 is 15 residues long. The CDR3 is CATSSNTGGGTEAFF. DNA of the CDR3: TGTGCCACCAGCAGCAACACAGGGGGCGGCACTGAAGCTTTCTTT.

Concerning this clone: At the DNA level, this CDR3 is encoded by other sequences in the same sample as well. This sequence joins TRBV5-4 and TRBJ2-1; the match to TRBD2 covers 15 bases. The length of the CDR3 is 17 residues. CDR1 SGHNT and CDR2 YYREEE come from the germline V gene (reference sequence). J was trimmed by 0 bases and V by 3 bases; bases with no gene match: 1. The CDR3 DNA is TGTGCCAGCAGCTGGGGACTAGCGGGAGGCTCCTACAATGAGCAGTTCTTC. Translation gives CASSWGLAGGSYNEQFF.

The chain carries TRBV28 and TRBJ2-7; D may correspond to TRBD1 or TRBD2 (6 bases each). Germline V gene data show CDR1 as MDHEN and CDR2 as SYDVKM. The CDR3 sequence is 14 residues long. Trimming pared 7 bases from V and 2 bases from J, leaving 15 bases between. CDR3 sequence (DNA): TGTGCCAGCAAGGTCGGGGGCATAACCTACGAGCAGTACTTC. Translated: CASKVGGITYEQYF.

This clone has just one count. V usage is TRBV28 and J usage is TRBJ2-1, with D possibly TRBD1 on 6 matching bases. The V gene's germline CDR1 is MDHEN and CDR2 SYDVKM. The CDR3 extends over 12 amino acids. Trimming pared 5 bases from V and 6 bases from J, leaving 8 bases between. The CDR3 DNA sequence: TGTGCCAGCAGTCCGACAGGCAATGAGCAGTTCTTC. It yields the protein CASSPTGNEQFF.

V is TRBV28 and J is TRBJ1-2; the D is unclear. The V and J ends lost 4 bases and 5 bases respectively, with 8 bases between them. CDR1 is MDHEN, CDR2 SYDVKM, per germline. The CDR3 is 12 amino acids. The CDR3: CASSSTAYGYTF. DNA for the CDR3: TGTGCCAGCAGTTCAACAGCTTATGGCTACACCTTC.

This clone was counted between two and nine times. The genes are TRBV30 and TRBJ1-1, with TRBD1 as a possible D gene (5 bases). With 0 bases removed from V and 4 bases from J, the gap between germline ends came to 24 bases. This CDR3 is 18 amino acids long. Germline CDR1 GTSNPN, CDR2 SVGIG (reference sequence). CDR3 DNA sequence: TGTGCCTGGAGTGTACCCCTTCCAACTACAGGCATGGCCACTGAAGCTTTCTTT. This translates into CAWSVPLPTTGMATEAFF.

The rearrangement uses TRBV15 and TRBJ2-1, with D perhaps being TRBD1 or TRBD2 (5 bases each). V lost 3 bases to trimming and J lost 12 bases, with 18 bases between them. The germline V gene encodes CDR1 LNHNV and CDR2 YYDKDF (reference sequence). The CDR3 contains 14 residues. The CDR3 sequence: CATSSGLGPRRQFF. DNA of the CDR3: TGTGCCACCAGCAGCGGGTTGGGACCACGTCGGCAGTTCTTC.

The chain links TRBV6-5 to TRBJ2-5; 8 bases align to TRBD1. The CDR3 extends over 14 amino acids. The germline gives CDR1 MNHEY, CDR2 SVGAGI. Trimming took 9 bases from V and 1 from J; bases not matched to a gene: 7. The CDR3 here is CASKKTGVQETQYF. The CDR3 region has the DNA TGTGCCAGTAAAAAGACAGGGGTCCAAGAGACCCAGTACTTC.

This sequence joins TRBV2 and TRBJ1-4; 7 bases map to TRBD1. The trim removed 4 bases at V and 7 bases at J, leaving 0 bases unmatched. Germline assignment: CDR1 SNHLY and CDR2 FYNNEI. The CDR3 has 12 residues. DNA for the CDR3: TGTGCCAGCAGTGGGACAGGTGAAAAACTGTTTTTT. This sequence encodes CASSGTGEKLFF.

The chain is built from TRBV2 and TRBJ2-1; maybe TRBD2 (5 bases). The germline V gene has CDR1 SNHLY and CDR2 FYNNEI. V lost 3 bases, J lost 15 bases, and 15 bases lay in between. The CDR3 sequence is 12 residues long. DNA of the CDR3: TGTGCCAGCAGTGATTTCGGGGATAGCACGTTCTTC. Protein product: CASSDFGDSTFF.

Note on this clone: Other DNA sequences from this sample encode an identical CDR3 as well. This chain joins TRBV6-5 and TRBJ2-3; D gene ambiguous. V shed 4 bases and J shed 1 base, with 6 bases lying between them. CDR3 length equals 13 residues. The germline V gene has CDR1 MNHEY and CDR2 SVGAGI. This CDR3 is CASSLDGTDTQYF. CDR3 sequence (DNA): TGTGCCAGCAGTTTAGACGGCACAGATACGCAGTATTTT.

Note on this clone: The junction does not match germline at one end; this may be a read error. This chain joins TRBV30 and TRBJ1-1; D unclear. Germline CDR1 reads GTSNPN; CDR2 reads SVGIG (reference sequence). The CDR3 totals 11 residues. The CDR3 DNA reads as TGTGCCAAGGAAAGGAACGCTGAAGCTTTCTTT. Encoded protein: CAKERNAEAFF.

The genes are TRBV7-2 and TRBJ1-1; D uncertain. V was trimmed by 2 bases and J by 6 bases, leaving 16 bases between them. The germline V gene has CDR1 SGHTA and CDR2 FQGNSA. The CDR3 length is 15 residues. For the CDR3, the DNA is TGTGCCAGCAGCTTATTGCAGGTCGGAGCCGCTGAAGCTTTCTTT. Translated: CASSLLQVGAAEAFF.

J is TRBJ2-1 and V is TRBV14, with TRBD1 as a possible D gene (5 bases). CDR1 is SGHDN, CDR2 FVKESK, per germline. V was pared by 4 bases and J by 5 bases, with 21 bases between. The CDR3 consists of 17 residues. CDR3 region: CASSPRGVQPGHNEQFF. DNA of the CDR3: TGTGCCAGCAGCCCCCGCGGTGTCCAGCCAGGGCACAATGAGCAGTTCTTC. Based on the CDR3 plus reference TRBV14 and TRBJ2-1, the full variable domain is EAGVTQFPSHSVIEKGQTVTLRCDPISGHDNLYWYRRVMGKEIKFLLHFVKESKQDESGMPNNRFLAERTGGTYSTLKVQPAELEDSGVYFCASSPRGVQPGHNEQFFGPGTRLTVL.

The chain joins TRBV4-3 to TRBJ1-4; the D gene is possibly TRBD1 (6 bases). The CDR3 has 15 residues. Per the germline V gene, CDR1 is LGHNA and CDR2 is YSLEER. V lost 4 bases to trimming and J lost 6 bases, with 15 bases between them. DNA of the CDR3: TGCGCCAGCAGCCCCTTGGACAGTAGTTATGAAAAACTGTTTTTT. Translating it yields CASSPLDSSYEKLFF.

The V gene is TRBV11-2, the J gene TRBJ2-3; D is uncertain. Per germline, CDR1 SGHAT and CDR2 FQNNGV. V lost 1 base, J lost 6 bases, and 8 bases lay in between. CDR3 length: 13 amino acids. The CDR3 here is CASSLAWADTQYF. The CDR3 DNA sequence: TGTGCCAGCAGCTTAGCGTGGGCGGATACGCAGTATTTT.

This clone was observed a handful of times. The chain uses TRBV30 and TRBJ1-1, with a tentative D call TRBD1 (5 bases). Trimming removed 5 bases at V and 0 bases at J, with 16 bases between. The germline V gene has CDR1 GTSNPN and CDR2 SVGIG (reference sequence). This CDR3 has 15 residues. CDR3 bases: TGTGCCTGGTACCGCCGGGGCACCGTGAACACTGAAGCTTTCTTT. It codes for CAWYRRGTVNTEAFF. Looking up the rest from reference TRBV30 and TRBJ1-1 gives the full variable domain: SQTIHQWPATLVQPVGSPLSLECTVEGTSNPNLYWYRQAAGRGLQLLFYSVGIGQISSEVPQNLSASRPQDRQFILSSKKLLLSDSGFYLCAWYRRGTVNTEAFFGQGTRLTVV.

The V gene is TRBV19, the J gene TRBJ2-7; 8 nucleotides align to TRBD1. J gave up 6 bases and V 8 bases, and 12 bases lay outside the gene matches. Germline values: CDR1 LNHDA, CDR2 SQIVND (reference sequence). The CDR3 runs 14 residues. CDR3 sequence (DNA): TGTGCCAGTGGAGAAGGGGACAGGTGGGGCGAGCAGTACTTC. Translating it yields CASGEGDRWGEQYF.

This chain uses TRBV6-1 with TRBJ1-1, with D perhaps matching TRBD1 (6 bases). V was cut by 5 bases and J by 8 bases, with 18 bases left in between. This CDR3 spans 14 amino acids. Germline V gene data show CDR1 as MNHNS and CDR2 as SASEGT. The CDR3, as DNA: TGTGCCAGCAGTCGAAAGCCCTCCGACAGGGAAGCTTTCTTT. It yields the protein CASSRKPSDREAFF.

This clone was seen once. The chain joins TRBV14 to TRBJ2-7; 13 nucleotides match TRBD2. Germline V gene sequence: CDR1 SGHDN, CDR2 FVKESK. The CDR3 spans 18 residues. Losses at the gene ends were 0 bases for V and 1 base for J; bases not matched to a gene: 6. CDR3 nucleotide sequence: TGTGCCAGCAGCCAAGAGGGTTCGGGACTAGCGGGATCCTACGAGCAGTACTTC. Translation: CASSQEGSGLAGSYEQYF.

This clone was recorded a few times. This sample includes further DNA sequences coding for the same CDR3. The genes are TRBV29-1 and TRBJ1-1; 8 positions agree with TRBD1. This CDR3 contains 13 residues. Germline trimming cut 7 bases from V and 0 bases from J; bases unmatched to any gene: 4. Germline assignment: CDR1 SQVTM and CDR2 ANQGSEA. The CDR3 spells CSGGQGLNTEAFF. In DNA form, the CDR3 reads TGCAGCGGTGGACAGGGACTGAACACTGAAGCTTTCTTT.

This chain uses TRBV5-1 with TRBJ1-6, with 9 bases aligning to TRBD1. Germline-derived CDR1 and CDR2 are SGHRS and YFSETQ. V was clipped by 4 bases and J by 7 bases; unmatched bases: 3. The CDR3 loop spans 14 amino acids. CDR3 loop: CASSVGTGNSPLHF. DNA for the CDR3: TGCGCCAGCAGCGTCGGGACAGGGAATTCACCCCTCCACTTT.

The J gene is TRBJ2-6, the V gene TRBV6-1; D may be TRBD2 (6 bases). The CDR3 totals 15 residues. The V gene lost 1 base and the J gene lost 3 bases, with 7 bases spanning the gap. The germline V gene has CDR1 MNHNS and CDR2 SASEGT. CDR3 region: CASSEGGVGANVLTF. The CDR3 coding sequence is TGTGCCAGCAGTGAAGGCGGGGTTGGGGCCAACGTCCTGACTTTC.

To note about this clone: Other DNA sequences of this sample code for an identical CDR3. V gene TRBV6-5 combines with J gene TRBJ1-1; D is ambiguous. Trimming shortened V by 2 bases and J by 1 base, and 5 bases separated the two germline ends. The length of the CDR3 is 13 residues. Germline loops: CDR1 MNHEY, CDR2 SVGAGI. This CDR3 reads CASSYNRNTEAFF. CDR3 DNA: TGTGCCAGCAGTTACAATAGGAACACTGAAGCTTTCTTT.